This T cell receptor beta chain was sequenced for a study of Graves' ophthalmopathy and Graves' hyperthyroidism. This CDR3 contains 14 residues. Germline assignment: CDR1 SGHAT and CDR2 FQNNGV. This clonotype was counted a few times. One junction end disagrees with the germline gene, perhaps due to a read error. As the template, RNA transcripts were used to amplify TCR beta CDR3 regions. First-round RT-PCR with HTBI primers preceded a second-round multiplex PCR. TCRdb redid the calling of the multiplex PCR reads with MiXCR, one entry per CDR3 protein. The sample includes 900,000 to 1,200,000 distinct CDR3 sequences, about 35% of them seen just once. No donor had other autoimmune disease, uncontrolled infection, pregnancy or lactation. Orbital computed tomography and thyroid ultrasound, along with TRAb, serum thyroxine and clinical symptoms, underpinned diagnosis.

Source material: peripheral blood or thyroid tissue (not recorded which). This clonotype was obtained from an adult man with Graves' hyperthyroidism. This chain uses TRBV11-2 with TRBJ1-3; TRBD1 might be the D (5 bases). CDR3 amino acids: CASTLTWGGNTIYF. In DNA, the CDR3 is TGTGCCAGCACCTTAACTTGGGGGGGAAACACCATATATTTT.